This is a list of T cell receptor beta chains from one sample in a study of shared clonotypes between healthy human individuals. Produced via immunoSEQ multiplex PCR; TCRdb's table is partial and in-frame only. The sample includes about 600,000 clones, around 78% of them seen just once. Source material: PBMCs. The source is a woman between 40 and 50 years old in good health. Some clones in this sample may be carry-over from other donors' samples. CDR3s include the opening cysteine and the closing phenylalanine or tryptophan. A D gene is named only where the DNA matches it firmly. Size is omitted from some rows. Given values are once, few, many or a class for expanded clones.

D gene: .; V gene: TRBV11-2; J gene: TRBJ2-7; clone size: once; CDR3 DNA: TGTGCCAGCAGCTTAGATCAAGCGGGGCCGGGGGCATCCTACGAGCAGTACTTC; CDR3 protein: CASSLDQAGPGASYEQYF
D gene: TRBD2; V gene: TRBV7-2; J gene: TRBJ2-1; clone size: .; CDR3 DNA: TGTGCCAGCAGCGGGGGACTAGCGGGATTTATTGATGAGCAGTTCTTC; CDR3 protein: CASSGGLAGFIDEQFF
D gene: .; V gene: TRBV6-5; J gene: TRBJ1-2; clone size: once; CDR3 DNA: TGTGCCAGCAGTCCCCGCAGTGAGGGCTATGGCTACACCTTC; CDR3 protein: CASSPRSEGYGYTF
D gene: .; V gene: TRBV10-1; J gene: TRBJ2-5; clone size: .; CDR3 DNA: TGCGCCAGCAGTGAGAAAGAGACCCAGTACTTC; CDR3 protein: CASSEKETQYF
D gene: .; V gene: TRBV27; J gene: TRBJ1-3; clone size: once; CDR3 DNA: TGTGCCAGCAGTTTATCGCGCTCTGGAAACACCATATATTTT; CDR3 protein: CASSLSRSGNTIYF
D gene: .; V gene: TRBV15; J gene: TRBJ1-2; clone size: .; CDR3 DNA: TGTGCCACCAGCAGAGTAGTAAACTATGGCTACACCTTC; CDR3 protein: CATSRVVNYGYTF
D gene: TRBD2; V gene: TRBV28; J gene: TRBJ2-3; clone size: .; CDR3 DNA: TGTGCCAGCAGTTCCTCCACTAGCGGGGGCACAGATACGCAGTATTTT; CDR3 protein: CASSSSTSGGTDTQYF
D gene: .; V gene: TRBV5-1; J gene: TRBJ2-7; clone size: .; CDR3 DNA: TGCGCCAGCAGCTTGGGGGGATACTCCTACGAGCAGTACTTC; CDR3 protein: CASSLGGYSYEQYF
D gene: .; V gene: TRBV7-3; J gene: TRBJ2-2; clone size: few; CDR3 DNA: TGTGCCAGCAGCTTAACGGGGACCGGGGAGCTGTTTTTT; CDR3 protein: CASSLTGTGELFF
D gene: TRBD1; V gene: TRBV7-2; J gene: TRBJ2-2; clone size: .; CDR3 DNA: TGTGCCAGCAGACGGGACAGGGCGGCGTCCGGGGAGCTGTTTTTT; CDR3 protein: CASRRDRAASGELFF
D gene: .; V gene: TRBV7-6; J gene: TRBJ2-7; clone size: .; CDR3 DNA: TGTGCCAGCAGCTTTAGGGACGGATCCTACGAGCAGTACTTC; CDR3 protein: CASSFRDGSYEQYF
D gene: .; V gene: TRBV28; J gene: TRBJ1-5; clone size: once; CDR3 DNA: TGTGCCAGCAGTTTATCGGACAGCGGATATGAGCAGCCCCAGCATTTT; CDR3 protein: CASSLSDSGYEQPQHF
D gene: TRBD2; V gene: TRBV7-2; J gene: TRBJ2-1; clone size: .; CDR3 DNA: TGTGCCAGCGTATTTACTAGCGGAGGGGGTAATGAGCAGTTCTTC; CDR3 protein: CASVFTSGGGNEQFF
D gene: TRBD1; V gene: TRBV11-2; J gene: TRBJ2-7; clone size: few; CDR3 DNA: TGTGCCAGCAGCTTTGGACAGGGGACCCGCGTAGAGCAGTACTTC; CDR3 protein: CASSFGQGTRVEQYF
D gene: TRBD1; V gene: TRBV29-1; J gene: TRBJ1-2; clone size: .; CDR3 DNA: TGCAGCGTTGACGGGACAGGGGATGGCTACACCTTC; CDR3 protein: CSVDGTGDGYTF
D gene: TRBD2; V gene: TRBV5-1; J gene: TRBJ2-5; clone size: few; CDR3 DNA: TGCGCCAGCAGCCCCGGACTAGCGGGAGTTGGGACACAAGAGACCCAGTACTTC; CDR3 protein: CASSPGLAGVGTQETQYF
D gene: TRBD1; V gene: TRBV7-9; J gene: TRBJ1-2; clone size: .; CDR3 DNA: TGTGCCAGCAGCTTAGCGGCAGGGGGCGGCTATGGCTACACCTTC; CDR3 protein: CASSLAAGGGYGYTF
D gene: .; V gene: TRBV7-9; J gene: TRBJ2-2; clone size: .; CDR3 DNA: TGTGCCAGCACCTCGGTGTCCAACGGGGAGCTGTTTTTT; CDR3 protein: CASTSVSNGELFF
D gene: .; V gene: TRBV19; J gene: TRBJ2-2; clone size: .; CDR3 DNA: TGTGCCAGTAAGGTGTTGCGGGGCACCGGGGAGCTGTTTTTT; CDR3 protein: CASKVLRGTGELFF
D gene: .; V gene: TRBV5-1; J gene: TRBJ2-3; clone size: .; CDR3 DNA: TGCGCCAGCAGCTATTTAGGGGAGGTGGATACGCAGTATTTT; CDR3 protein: CASSYLGEVDTQYF
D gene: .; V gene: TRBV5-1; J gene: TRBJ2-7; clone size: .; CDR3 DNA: TGCGCCAGCAGCTTCGAGCAGTACTTC; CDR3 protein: CASSFEQYF
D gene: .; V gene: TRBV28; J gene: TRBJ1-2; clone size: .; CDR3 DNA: TGTGCGAGCGGGGGGGCCTATGGCTACACCTTC; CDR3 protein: CASGGAYGYTF
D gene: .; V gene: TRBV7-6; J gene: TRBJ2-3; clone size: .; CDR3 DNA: TGTGCCAGCAGCCCTTTCGGGGACACAGATACGCAGTATTTT; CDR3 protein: CASSPFGDTDTQYF
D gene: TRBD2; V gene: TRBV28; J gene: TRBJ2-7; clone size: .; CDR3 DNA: TGTGCCAGCAGTTTCCGCGGGGGGGAGGCGTACGAGCAGTACTTC; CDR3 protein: CASSFRGGEAYEQYF
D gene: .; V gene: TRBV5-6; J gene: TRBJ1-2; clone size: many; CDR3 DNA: TGTGCCAGCAGCGTGGCGTCTAACTATGGCTACACCTTC; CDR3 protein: CASSVASNYGYTF
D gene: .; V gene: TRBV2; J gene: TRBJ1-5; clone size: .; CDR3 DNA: TGTGCCAGCAGCCAATACGCGACAGGTAGCAATCAGCCCCAGCATTTT; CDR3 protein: CASSQYATGSNQPQHF
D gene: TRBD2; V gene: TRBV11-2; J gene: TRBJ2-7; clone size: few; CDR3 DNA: TGTGCCAGCAGCTTACGGGAGGGGGGCTCCTACGAGCAGTACTTC; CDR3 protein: CASSLREGGSYEQYF
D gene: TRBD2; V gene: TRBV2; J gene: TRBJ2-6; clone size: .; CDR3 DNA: TGTGCCAGCAGTGAAAGGACTAGCGGGTCTGGGGCCAACGTCCTGACTTTC; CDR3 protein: CASSERTSGSGANVLTF
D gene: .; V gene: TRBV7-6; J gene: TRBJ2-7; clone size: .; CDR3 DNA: TGTGCCAGCAGCTTCGGCGGGTCACTGGGGGAGCAGTACTTC; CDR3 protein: CASSFGGSLGEQYF
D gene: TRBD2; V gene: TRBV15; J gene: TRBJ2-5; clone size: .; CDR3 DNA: TGTGCCACCAGCGACGGGACTAGCGACATCACGGAGACCCAGTACTTC; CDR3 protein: CATSDGTSDITETQYF
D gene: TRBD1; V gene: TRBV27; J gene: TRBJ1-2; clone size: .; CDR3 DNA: TGTGCCAGCAGTTTAATGGGGACAGGGAAAGGCTACACCTTC; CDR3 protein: CASSLMGTGKGYTF
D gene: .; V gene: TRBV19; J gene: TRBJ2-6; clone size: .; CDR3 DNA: TGTGCCAGTAGTATCGGGCCGTCTGGGGCCAACGTCCTGACTTTC; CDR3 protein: CASSIGPSGANVLTF
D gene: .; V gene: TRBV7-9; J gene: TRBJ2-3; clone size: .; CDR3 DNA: TGTGCCAGCAGCCAGGGGGGGATTAGTGGGCAGTATTTT; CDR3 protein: CASSQGGISGQYF
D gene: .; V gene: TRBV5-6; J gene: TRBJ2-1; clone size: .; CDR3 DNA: TGTGCCAGCAGCCCCCTGGGAACCTACAATGAGCAGTTCTTC; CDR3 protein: CASSPLGTYNEQFF
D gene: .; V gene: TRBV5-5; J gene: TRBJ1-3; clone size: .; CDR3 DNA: TGTGCCAGCATCCCCGGAGGAGGGGGGGCTGGAAACACCATATATTTT; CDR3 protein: CASIPGGGGAGNTIYF
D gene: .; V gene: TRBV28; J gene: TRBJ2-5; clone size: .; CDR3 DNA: TGTGCCAGCATGCAGAGCCAAGAGACCCAGTACTTC; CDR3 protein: CASMQSQETQYF
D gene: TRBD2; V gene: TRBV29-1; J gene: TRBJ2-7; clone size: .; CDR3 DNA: TGCAGCGTCGGGGTAGCGGGAGCCCGCGAGCAGTACTTC; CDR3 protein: CSVGVAGAREQYF
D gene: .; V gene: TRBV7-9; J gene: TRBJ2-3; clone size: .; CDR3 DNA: TGTGCCAGCAGCCGTCTTAGGGGGGGCACAGATACGCAGTATTTT; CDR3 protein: CASSRLRGGTDTQYF
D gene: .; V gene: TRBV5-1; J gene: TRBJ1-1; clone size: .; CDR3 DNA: TGCGCCAGCAGCTTGGGCCATGGGGGAACTGAAGCTTTCTTT; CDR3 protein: CASSLGHGGTEAFF
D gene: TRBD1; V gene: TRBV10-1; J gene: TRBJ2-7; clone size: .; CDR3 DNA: TGCGCCAGCAGGGGGACAGCGGTAGGCGAGCAGTACTTC; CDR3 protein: CASRGTAVGEQYF
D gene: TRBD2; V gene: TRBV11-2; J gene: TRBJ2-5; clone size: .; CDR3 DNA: TGTGCCAGCAGGCTCCTAGCGGGAGGAGGGGAGCAGTACTTC; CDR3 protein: CASRLLAGGGEQYF
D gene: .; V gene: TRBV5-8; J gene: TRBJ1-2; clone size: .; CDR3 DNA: TGTGCCAGCAGGGGGTCGTTAGGTGGCTACACCTTC; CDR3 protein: CASRGSLGGYTF
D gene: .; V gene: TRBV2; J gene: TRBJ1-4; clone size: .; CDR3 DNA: TGTGCCAGCAGTGAAGCCACAGGGTGGGGTGAAAAACTGTTTTTT; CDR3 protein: CASSEATGWGEKLFF
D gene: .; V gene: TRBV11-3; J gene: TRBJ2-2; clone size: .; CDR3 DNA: TGTGCCAGCAGTCACCGGGTCACCGGGGAGCTGTTTTTT; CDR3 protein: CASSHRVTGELFF
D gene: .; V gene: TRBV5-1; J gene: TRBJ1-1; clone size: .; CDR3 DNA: TGCGCCAGCAGTGCCGCTGGGGACGTCGCTGAAGCTTTCTTT; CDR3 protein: CASSAAGDVAEAFF
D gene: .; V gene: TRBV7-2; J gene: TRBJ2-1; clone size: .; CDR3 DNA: TGTGCCAGCAGCTTAGTAGGGGGGGCAGCCGATCTTGAGCAGTTCTTC; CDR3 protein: CASSLVGGAADLEQFF
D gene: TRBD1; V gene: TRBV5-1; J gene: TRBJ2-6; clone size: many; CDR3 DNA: TGCGCCAGCAGCTCTCCCGGGACAGGGTCTCCTGGGGCCAACGTCCTGACTTTC; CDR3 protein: CASSSPGTGSPGANVLTF
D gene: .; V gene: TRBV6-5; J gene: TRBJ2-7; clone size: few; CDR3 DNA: TGTGCCAGCAGTTGCCCGAGGACTGAAGATTACGAGCAGTACTTC; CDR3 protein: CASSCPRTEDYEQYF
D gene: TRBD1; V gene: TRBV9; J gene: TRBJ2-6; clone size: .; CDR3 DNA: TGTGCCAGCGACAGGGGGGGGACCTCTTTTGGGGCCAACGTCCTGACTTTC; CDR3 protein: CASDRGGTSFGANVLTF
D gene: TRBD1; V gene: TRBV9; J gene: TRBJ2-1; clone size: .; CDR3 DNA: TGTGCCAGCAGCCCCACGAGGGACAGGGGGGGCTACAATGAGCAGTTCTTC; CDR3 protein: CASSPTRDRGGYNEQFF
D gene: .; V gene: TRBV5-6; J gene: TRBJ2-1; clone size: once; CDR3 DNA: TGTGCCAGCAGCTGGGGGCTAGCGGACCGCAATGAGCAGTTCTTC; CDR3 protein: CASSWGLADRNEQFF
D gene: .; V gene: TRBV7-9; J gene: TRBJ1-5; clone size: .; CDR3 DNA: TGTGCCAGCAGTCCCAACGAGGGGAACCAGCCCCAGCATTTT; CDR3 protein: CASSPNEGNQPQHF
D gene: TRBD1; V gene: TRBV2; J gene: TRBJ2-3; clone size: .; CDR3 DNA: TGTGCCAGCAGTGCTAGGGACAGGTTCACAGATACGCAGTATTTT; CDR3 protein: CASSARDRFTDTQYF
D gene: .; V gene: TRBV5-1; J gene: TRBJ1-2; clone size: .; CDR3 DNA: TGCGCCAGCAGCTCTACTACCGAGAACTATGGCTACACCTTC; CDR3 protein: CASSSTTENYGYTF
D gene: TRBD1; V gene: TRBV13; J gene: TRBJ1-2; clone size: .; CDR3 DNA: TGTGCCAGCAGCCCGAACAGGGGGCGCGGTGGCTACACCTTC; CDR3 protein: CASSPNRGRGGYTF